This TCR beta chain was retrieved from a study of breast tumors, draining lymph nodes, adjacent tissues. General study points: Luminal-like breast cancer showed significantly greater tumor-nontumor repertoire similarity than basal-like breast cancer did.

In regard to this clonotype: What it binds is unknown.

TCRdb reanalysed the multiplex PCR reads using MiXCR and keeps one entry per CDR3 protein. Of around 150,000 distinct CDR3 sequences in the sample, 20% to 25% are singletons; the top ten hold just over 2.5%. Samples came from axillary lymph nodes draining the breast cancer. Trimming cost V 0 bases and J 2 bases, with 7 bases left between them. The CDR3 sequence is 14 residues long. Germline CDR1 is DFQATT and CDR2 is SNEGSKA (reference sequence). The sample was axillary lymph node tissue. The sequence was obtained from a female donor with breast cancer. Some clones in this sample may be carry-over from other donors' samples. This rearrangement joins TRBV20-1 to TRBJ2-2; no definite D call. The CDR3 is CSARDRGNTGELFF. The CDR3 DNA is TGCAGTGCTAGAGATCGTGGAAACACCGGGGAGCTGTTTTTT.